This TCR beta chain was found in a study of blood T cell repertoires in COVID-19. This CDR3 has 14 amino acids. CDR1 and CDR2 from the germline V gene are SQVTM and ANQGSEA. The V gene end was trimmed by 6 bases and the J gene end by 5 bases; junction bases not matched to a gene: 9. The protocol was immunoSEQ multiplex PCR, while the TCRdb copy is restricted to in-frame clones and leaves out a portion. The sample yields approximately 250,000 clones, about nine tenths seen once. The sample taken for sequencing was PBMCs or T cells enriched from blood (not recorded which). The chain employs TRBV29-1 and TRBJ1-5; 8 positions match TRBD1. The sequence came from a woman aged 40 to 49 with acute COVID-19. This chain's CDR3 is CSVATGTGYQPQHF. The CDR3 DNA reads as TGCAGCGTCGCCACCGGGACAGGTTATCAGCCCCAGCATTTT.